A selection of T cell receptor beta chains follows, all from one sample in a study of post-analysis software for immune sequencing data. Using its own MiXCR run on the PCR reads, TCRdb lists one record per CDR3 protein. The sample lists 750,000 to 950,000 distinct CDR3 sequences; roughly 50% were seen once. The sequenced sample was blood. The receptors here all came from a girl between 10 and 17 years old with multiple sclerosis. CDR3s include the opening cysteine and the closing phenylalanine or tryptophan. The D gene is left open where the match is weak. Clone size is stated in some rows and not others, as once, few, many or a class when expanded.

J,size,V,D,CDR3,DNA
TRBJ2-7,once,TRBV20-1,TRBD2,CSAQKVAGPSSYEQYF,TGCAGTGCTCAGAAGGTAGCGGGTCCCAGCTCCTACGAGCAGTACTTC
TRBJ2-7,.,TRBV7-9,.,CASSPAPETQQYF,TGTGCCAGCAGCCCCGCTCCAGAGACCCAGCAGTACTTC
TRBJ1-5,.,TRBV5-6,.,CASSLDGRLNQPQHF,TGTGCCAGCAGCTTGGACGGCAGGTTAAATCAGCCCCAGCATTTT
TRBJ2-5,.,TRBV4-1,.,CASSQDPRMQETQYF,TGCGCCAGCAGCCAAGATCCGCGGATGCAAGAGACCCAGTACTTC
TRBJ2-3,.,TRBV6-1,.,CASSEPPATDTQYF,TGTGCCAGCAGTGAACCCCCGGCTACAGATACGCAGTATTTT
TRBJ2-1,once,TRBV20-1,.,CSASTHPDNEQFF,TGCAGTGCTAGTACCCATCCAGACAATGAGCAGTTCTTC
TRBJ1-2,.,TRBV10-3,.,CAIKGDFYGYTF,TGTGCCATCAAAGGAGATTTCTATGGCTACACCTTC
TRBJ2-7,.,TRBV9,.,CASSVGGISSYEQYF,TGTGCCAGCAGCGTGGGGGGCATAAGCTCCTACGAGCAGTACTTC
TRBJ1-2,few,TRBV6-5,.,CASRPTRTDGYTF,TGTGCCAGCAGGCCCACTAGGACCGATGGCTACACCTTC
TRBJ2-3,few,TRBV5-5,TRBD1,CASRLGQGPLNTDTQYF,TGTGCCAGCAGACTCGGACAGGGACCTTTAAACACAGATACGCAGTATTTT
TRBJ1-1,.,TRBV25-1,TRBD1,CASSGGRQGRNTEAFF,TGTGCCAGCAGTGGGGGCCGACAGGGGAGGAACACTGAAGCTTTCTTT
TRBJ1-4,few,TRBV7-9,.,CASSPTGTGVEKLFF,TGTGCCAGCAGCCCCACAGGTACTGGGGTTGAAAAACTGTTTTTT
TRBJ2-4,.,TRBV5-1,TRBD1,CASSAGHSGGLAKNIQYF,TGCGCCAGCAGCGCAGGACACTCAGGGGGCTTAGCCAAAAACATTCAGTACTTC
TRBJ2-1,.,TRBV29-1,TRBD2,CSESGLAGGGTYNEQFF,TGCAGCGAATCGGGACTAGCGGGAGGTGGGACCTACAATGAGCAGTTCTTC
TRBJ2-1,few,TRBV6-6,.,CASTPGVYNEQFF,TGTGCCAGCACCCCTGGGGTTTACAATGAGCAGTTCTTC
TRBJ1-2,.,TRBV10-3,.,CAISSVGGGNGGYTF,TGTGCCATCAGCTCCGTGGGAGGTGGGAATGGTGGCTACACCTTC